A selection of T cell receptor beta chains follows, all from one sample in a study of Ad26.COV2.S vaccination and SARS-CoV-2 variants. The table came from immunoSEQ multiplex PCR; TCRdb's copy has only in-frame clones and leaves some out. The table includes over 450,000 clones, 89% detected once. The specimen comprised peripheral blood, sampled in a trial of Ad26.COV2.S vaccine versus placebo. Receptors originate from a person aged 18-60 years who received the Ad26.COV2.S COVID-19 vaccine or a placebo. The CDR3 runs from the conserved cysteine through the conserved F or W. D genes are given only for firm matches. Some rows mark clone size as missing; the rest say once, few, many or name a class of expanded clone.

TRBD1 NA TRBJ1-5 TRBV28 CASSWGTGMSSSQPQHF TGTGCCAGCAGTTGGGGGACAGGTATGTCCTCCTCTCAGCCCCAGCATTTT
NA NA TRBJ2-6 TRBV7-6 CASSLTGSSGANVLTF TGTGCCAGCAGCTTGACAGGTAGCTCTGGGGCCAACGTCCTGACTTTC
TRBD1 NA TRBJ1-1 TRBV12-3/TRBV12-4 CASSKGQGAFF TGTGCCAGCAGCAAGGGACAGGGAGCTTTCTTT
NA NA TRBJ2-5 TRBV4-1 CASSQTETHQETQYF TGCGCCAGCAGCCAAACAGAGACTCACCAAGAGACCCAGTACTTC
NA NA TRBJ1-1 TRBV5-6 CASSSKGQNTEAFF TGTGCCAGCAGCTCGAAGGGACAGAACACTGAAGCTTTCTTT
TRBD1 NA TRBJ1-3 TRBV18 CASSTGGTVGNTIYF TGTGCCAGCTCAACCGGGGGGACAGTTGGAAACACCATATATTTT
NA NA TRBJ1-4 TRBV6-5 CASSYSRHLGYEKLFF TGTGCCAGCAGTTACTCGAGACACCTCGGATACGAAAAACTGTTTTTT
NA NA TRBJ2-5 TRBV19 CASSVPQLGSKETQYF TGTGCCAGTAGTGTGCCGCAACTAGGTTCGAAAGAGACCCAGTACTTC
NA NA TRBJ2-5 TRBV6-2/TRBV6-3 CASSYSWETQYF TGTGCCAGCAGTTACTCTTGGGAGACCCAGTACTTC
NA NA TRBJ1-1 TRBV6-1 CASSELGAGNTEAFF TGTGCCAGCAGTGAACTCGGGGCAGGGAACACTGAAGCTTTCTTT
TRBD1 once TRBJ1-6 TRBV28 CASSLKPGDSFNSPLHF TGTGCCAGCAGTTTAAAGCCAGGGGACAGTTTTAATTCACCCCTCCACTTT
NA NA TRBJ2-3 TRBV7-2 CASSLVPKITDTQYF TGTGCCAGCAGCTTAGTTCCCAAGATCACCGATACGCAGTATTTT
NA NA TRBJ1-5 TRBV19 CASTWTTVGNQPQHF TGTGCCAGTACTTGGACCACGGTGGGCAATCAGCCCCAGCATTTT
NA once TRBJ2-5 TRBV9 CASSVEAGETQYF TGTGCCAGCAGCGTAGAGGCGGGGGAGACCCAGTACTTC
NA NA TRBJ2-7 TRBV12-3/TRBV12-4 CASAYRGSEQYF TGTGCCAGCGCCTACCGGGGTTCAGAGCAGTACTTC
NA NA TRBJ2-7 TRBV20-1 CSAPRTYEQYF TGCAGTGCTCCGAGAACCTACGAGCAGTACTTC
TRBD1 NA TRBJ2-1 TRBV7-8 CASSLIQGADNEQFF TGTGCCAGCAGCTTAATACAGGGGGCTGACAATGAGCAGTTCTTC
NA NA TRBJ2-5 TRBV7-6 CASSPTHLGAQYF TGTGCCAGCAGCCCCACCCACCTAGGGGCCCAGTACTTC
TRBD2 NA TRBJ2-7 TRBV18 CASSPYEAGGSYEQYF TGTGCCAGCTCACCATACGAGGCGGGGGGCTCCTACGAGCAGTACTTC
NA NA TRBJ2-2 TRBV9 CASSLGGDTGELFF TGTGCCAGCAGCCTAGGGGGGGACACCGGGGAGCTGTTTTTT
NA NA TRBJ2-1 TRBV5-1 CASSLGSGVVLNEQFF TGCGCCAGCAGCTTGGGGTCAGGGGTGGTGCTTAATGAGCAGTTCTTC